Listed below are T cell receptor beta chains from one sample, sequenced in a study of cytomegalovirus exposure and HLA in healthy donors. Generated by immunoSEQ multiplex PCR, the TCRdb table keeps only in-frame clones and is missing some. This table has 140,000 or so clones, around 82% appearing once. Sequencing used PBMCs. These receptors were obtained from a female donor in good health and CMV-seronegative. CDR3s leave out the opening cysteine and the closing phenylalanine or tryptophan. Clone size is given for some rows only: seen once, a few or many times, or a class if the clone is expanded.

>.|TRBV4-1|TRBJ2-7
ASSQVDSGREPQY
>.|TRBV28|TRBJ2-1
ASTFSGRNLNEQF
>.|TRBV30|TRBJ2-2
AWSPPGTGFLRLAPGELF
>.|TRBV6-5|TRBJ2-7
ASSYSALAGLGEQY
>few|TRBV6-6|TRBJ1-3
ASSYTGTGLGNTIY
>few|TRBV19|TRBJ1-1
ASSSRGQGVVNTEAF
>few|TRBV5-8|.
ASSLAGVGHEQY
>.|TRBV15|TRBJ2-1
ATSRDVGAGLMDEQF
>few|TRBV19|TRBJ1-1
ASSSRTANTEAF
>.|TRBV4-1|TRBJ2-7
ASSQDMDRYEQY
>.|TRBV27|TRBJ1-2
ASSSQTGHGYT
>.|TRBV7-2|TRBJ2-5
ASSQRISGVID
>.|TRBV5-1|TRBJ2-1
ASSLTGPDYNEQF
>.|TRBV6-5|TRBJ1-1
ASAPGRGEEAF
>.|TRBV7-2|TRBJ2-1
ASSLSTGLANNEQF
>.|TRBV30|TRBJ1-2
AWSVSLLRGGYT
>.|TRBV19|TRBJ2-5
ASSLGQGTQETQY
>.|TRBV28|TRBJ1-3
ASSLWGSANTIY